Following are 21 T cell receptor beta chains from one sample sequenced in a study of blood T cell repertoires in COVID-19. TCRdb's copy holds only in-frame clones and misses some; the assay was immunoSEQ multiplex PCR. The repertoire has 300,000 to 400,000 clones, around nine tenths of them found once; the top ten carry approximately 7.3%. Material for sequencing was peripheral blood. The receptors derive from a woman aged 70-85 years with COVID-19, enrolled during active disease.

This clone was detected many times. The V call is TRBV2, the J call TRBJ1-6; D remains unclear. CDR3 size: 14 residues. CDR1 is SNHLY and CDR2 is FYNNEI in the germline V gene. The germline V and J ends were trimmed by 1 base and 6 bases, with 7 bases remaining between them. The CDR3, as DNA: TGTGCCAGCAGTGAAGTGGCCCGTAATTCACCCCTCCACTTT. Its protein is CASSEVARNSPLHF.

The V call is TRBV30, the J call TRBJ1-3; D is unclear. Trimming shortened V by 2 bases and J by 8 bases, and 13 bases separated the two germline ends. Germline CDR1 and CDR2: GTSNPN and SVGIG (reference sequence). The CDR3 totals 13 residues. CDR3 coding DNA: TGTGCCTGGAGTTTCCCGCCGGCGGACACCATATATTTT. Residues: CAWSFPPADTIYF.

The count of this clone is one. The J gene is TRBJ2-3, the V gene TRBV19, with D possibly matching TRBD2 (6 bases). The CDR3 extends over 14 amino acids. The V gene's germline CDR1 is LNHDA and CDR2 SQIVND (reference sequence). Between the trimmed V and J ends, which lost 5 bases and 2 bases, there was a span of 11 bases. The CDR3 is CASSPRGITDTQYF. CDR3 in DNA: TGTGCCAGTAGTCCTCGGGGGATCACAGATACGCAGTATTTT.

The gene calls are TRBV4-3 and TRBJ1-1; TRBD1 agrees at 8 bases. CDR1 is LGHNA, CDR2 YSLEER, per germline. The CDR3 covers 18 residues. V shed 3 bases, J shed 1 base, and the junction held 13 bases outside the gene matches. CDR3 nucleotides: TGCGCCAGCAGCCAGTGGGACCTTTCGGGACAGGCGAACACTGAAGCTTTCTTT. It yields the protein CASSQWDLSGQANTEAFF.

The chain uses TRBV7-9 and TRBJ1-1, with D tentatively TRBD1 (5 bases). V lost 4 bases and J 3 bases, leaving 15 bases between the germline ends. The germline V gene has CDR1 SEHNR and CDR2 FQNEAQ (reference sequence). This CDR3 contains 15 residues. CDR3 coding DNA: TGTGCCAGCAGCTCCTCCCCCAGGGAAGACACTGAAGCTTTCTTT. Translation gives CASSSSPREDTEAFF.

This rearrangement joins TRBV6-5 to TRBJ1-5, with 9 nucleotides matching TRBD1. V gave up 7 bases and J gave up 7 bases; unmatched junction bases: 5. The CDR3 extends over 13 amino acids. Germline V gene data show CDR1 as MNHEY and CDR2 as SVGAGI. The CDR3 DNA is TGTGCCAGCATTCAACAGGGGGCCCAGCCCCAGCATTTT. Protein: CASIQQGAQPQHF.

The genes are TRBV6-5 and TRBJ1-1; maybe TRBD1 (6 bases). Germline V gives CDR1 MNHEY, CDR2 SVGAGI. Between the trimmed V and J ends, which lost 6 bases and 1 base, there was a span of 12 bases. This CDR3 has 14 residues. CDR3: CASRGGQSNTEAFF. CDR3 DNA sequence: TGTGCCAGCAGGGGTGGACAGTCGAACACTGAAGCTTTCTTT.

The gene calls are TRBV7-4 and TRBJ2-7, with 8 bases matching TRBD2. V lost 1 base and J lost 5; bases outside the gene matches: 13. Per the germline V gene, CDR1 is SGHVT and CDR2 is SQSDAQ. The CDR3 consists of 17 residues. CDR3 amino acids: CASSLVWAPGLEDEQYF. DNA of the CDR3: TGTGCCAGCAGCTTAGTATGGGCCCCGGGACTAGAGGACGAGCAGTACTTC.

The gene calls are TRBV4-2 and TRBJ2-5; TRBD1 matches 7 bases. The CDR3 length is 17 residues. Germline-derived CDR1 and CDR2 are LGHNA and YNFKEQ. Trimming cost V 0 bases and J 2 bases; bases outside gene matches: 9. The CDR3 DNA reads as TGTGCCAGCAGCCAAGATTTTAGGGACAGAGCGCAAGAGACCCAGTACTTC. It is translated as CASSQDFRDRAQETQYF.

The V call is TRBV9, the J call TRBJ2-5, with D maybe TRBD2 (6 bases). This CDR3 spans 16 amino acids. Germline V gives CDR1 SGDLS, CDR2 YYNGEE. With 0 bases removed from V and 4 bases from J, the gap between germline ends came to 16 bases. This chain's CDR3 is CASSVVAGDGRETQYF. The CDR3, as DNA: TGTGCCAGCAGCGTAGTCGCCGGTGACGGGAGAGAGACCCAGTACTTC.

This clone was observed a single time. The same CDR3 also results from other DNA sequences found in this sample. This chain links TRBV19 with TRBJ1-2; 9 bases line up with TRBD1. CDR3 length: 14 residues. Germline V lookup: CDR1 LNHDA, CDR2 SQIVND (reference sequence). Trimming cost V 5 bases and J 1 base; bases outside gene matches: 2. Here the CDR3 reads CASSLGQGNYGYTF. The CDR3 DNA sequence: TGTGCCAGTAGTCTGGGACAGGGTAACTATGGCTACACCTTC.

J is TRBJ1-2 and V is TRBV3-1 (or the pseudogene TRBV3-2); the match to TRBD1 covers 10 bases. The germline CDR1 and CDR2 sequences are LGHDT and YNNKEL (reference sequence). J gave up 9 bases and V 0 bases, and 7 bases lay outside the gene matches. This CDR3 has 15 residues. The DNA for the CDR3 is TGTGCCAGCAGCCAAGACCGGGACAGGGGAGTTAGCTACACCTTC. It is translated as CASSQDRDRGVSYTF.

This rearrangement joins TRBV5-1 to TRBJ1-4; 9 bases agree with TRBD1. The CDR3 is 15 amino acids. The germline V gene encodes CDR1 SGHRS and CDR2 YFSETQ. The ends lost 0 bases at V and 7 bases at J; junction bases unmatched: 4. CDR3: CASSLVGQGSEKLFF. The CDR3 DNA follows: TGCGCCAGCAGCTTGGTGGGACAGGGCTCTGAAAAACTGTTTTTT.

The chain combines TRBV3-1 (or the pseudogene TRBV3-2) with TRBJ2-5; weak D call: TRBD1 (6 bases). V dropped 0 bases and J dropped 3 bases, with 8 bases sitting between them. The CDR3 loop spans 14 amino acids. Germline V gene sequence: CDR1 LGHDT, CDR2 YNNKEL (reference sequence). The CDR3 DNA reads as TGTGCCAGCAGCCAAGAGACAGGTAAAGAGACCCAGTACTTC. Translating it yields CASSQETGKETQYF.

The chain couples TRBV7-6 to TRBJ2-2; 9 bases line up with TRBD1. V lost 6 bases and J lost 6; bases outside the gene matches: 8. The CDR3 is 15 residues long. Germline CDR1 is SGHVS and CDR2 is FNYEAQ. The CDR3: CASSSGTGIAGELFF. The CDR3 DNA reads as TGTGCCAGCAGTTCCGGGACAGGGATCGCCGGGGAGCTGTTTTTT.

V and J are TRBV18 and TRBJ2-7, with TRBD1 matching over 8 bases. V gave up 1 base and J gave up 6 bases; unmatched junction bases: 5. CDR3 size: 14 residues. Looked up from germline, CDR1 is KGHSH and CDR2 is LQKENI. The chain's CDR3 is CASSPLGQGAEQYF. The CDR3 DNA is TGTGCCAGCTCACCACTGGGTCAGGGGGCCGAGCAGTACTTC.

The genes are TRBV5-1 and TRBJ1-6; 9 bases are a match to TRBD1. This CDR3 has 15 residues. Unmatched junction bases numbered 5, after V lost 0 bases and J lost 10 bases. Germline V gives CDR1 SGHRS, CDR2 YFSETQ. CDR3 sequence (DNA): TGCGCCAGCAGCTTGGTTGGGACAGGGTTGTCACCCCTCCACTTT. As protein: CASSLVGTGLSPLHF. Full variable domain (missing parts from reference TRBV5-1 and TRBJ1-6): KAGVTQTPRYLIKTRGQQVTLSCSPISGHRSVSWYQQTPGQGLQFLFEYFSETQRNKGNFPGRFSGRQFSNSRSEMNVSTLELGDSALYLCASSLVGTGLSPLHFGNGTRLTVT.

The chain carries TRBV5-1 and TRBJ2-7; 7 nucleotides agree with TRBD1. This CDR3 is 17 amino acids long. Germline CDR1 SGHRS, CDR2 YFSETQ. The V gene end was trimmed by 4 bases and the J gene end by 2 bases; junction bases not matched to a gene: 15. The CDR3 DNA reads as TGCGCCAGCAGCCTAGGACAGGCCACCTTAGGCACCTACGAGCAGTACTTC. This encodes CASSLGQATLGTYEQYF.

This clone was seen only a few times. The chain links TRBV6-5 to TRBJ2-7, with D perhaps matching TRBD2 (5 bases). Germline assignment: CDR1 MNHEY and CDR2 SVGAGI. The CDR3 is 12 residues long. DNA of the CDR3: TGTGACGCCGGGGTGGGTGTCTACGAGCAGTACTTC. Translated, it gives CDAGVGVYEQYF.

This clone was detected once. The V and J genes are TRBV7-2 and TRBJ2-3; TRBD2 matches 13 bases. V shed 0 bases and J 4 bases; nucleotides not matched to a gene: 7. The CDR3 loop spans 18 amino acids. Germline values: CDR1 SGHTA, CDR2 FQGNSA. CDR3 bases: TGTGCCAGCAGCTTAGCGCTGGGACTAGCGGGGTCCGCAGATACGCAGTATTTT. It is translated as CASSLALGLAGSADTQYF.

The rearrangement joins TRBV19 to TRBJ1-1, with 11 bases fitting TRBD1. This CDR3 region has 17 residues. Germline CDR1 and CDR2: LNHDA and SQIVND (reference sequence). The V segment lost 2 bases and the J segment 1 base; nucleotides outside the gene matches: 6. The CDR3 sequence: CASSITGTGGRNTEAFF. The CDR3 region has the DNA TGTGCCAGTAGTATAACCGGGACAGGGGGTCGGAACACTGAAGCTTTCTTT.